The subject of this entry is one T cell receptor beta chain. Its antigen is unidentified. Trimming cost V 4 bases and J 3 bases, with 20 bases left between them. Germline assignment: CDR1 SGHTS and CDR2 YDEGEE. This CDR3 contains 16 residues. The data originate from a study of cytomegalovirus exposure and HLA in healthy donors. Study-level findings and limits: An analysis that was carried out later associated 16,951 TCR beta sequences with HLA alleles at 0.05 false discovery rate.

Primers for the PCR totalled 60 Vbeta and 13 Jbeta. The method was immunoSEQ multiplex PCR; TCRdb's version includes in-frame clones alone and lacks a portion of them. This table has approximately 220,000 clones, around 80% appearing once. Sequences were obtained from PBMCs. The J gene is TRBJ2-7, the V gene TRBV5-8; TRBD2 is a possible D gene (6 bases). This TCR was sampled from a boy aged 2 to 10 in good health and CMV-seronegative. The CDR3 sequence is CASSPGGVFYYYEQYF. DNA for the CDR3: TGTGCCAGCAGCCCCGGAGGGGTTTTCTACTACTACGAGCAGTACTTC.